Presented here are 4 T cell receptor beta chains from one specimen sequenced in a study of blood T cell repertoires in COVID-19. The table came from immunoSEQ multiplex PCR; TCRdb's copy has only in-frame clones and leaves some out. The sample shows 90,000 to 100,000 clones, about 80% of them seen only once. The sample was peripheral blood. Receptor source: a man in his 60s with acute or convalescent COVID-19.

The genes are TRBV29-1 and TRBJ2-6; 13 bases agree with TRBD2. V shed 7 bases and J 3 bases; nucleotides not matched to a gene: 3. The germline V gene encodes CDR1 SQVTM and CDR2 ANQGSEA. The CDR3 runs 15 residues. CDR3 DNA: TGCAGCGCCAGGACTAGCGGGAGTGGGGCCAACGTCCTGACTTTC. This gives the protein CSARTSGSGANVLTF.

The chain uses TRBV10-1 and TRBJ1-1; D gene uncertain. In germline, CDR1 is WNHNN, CDR2 SYGVQD (reference sequence). The CDR3 spans 13 residues. Trimming removed 4 bases at V and 1 base at J, with 7 bases between. CDR3 region: CASSAGGNTEAFF. Here the CDR3 DNA reads TGCGCCAGCAGTGCTGGAGGGAACACTGAAGCTTTCTTT.

The chain uses TRBV30 and TRBJ2-3; TRBD1 is a possible D gene (5 bases). V was clipped by 4 bases and J by 3 bases, with 11 bases between them. Looked up from germline, CDR1 is GTSNPN and CDR2 is SVGIG (reference sequence). This CDR3 contains 13 residues. CDR3 residues: CAWKGKGTDTQYF. In DNA, the CDR3 is TGTGCCTGGAAAGGGAAGGGGACAGATACGCAGTATTTT.

A remark on this clone: The identical CDR3 is also encoded by other nucleotide sequences in the sample. The CDR3 DNA reads TGTGCCACCAGCAGAGATAGGGGCTCCTACAATGAGCAGTTCTTC. Its translation is CATSRDRGSYNEQFF. The V gene is TRBV15, the J gene TRBJ2-1; tentative D call: TRBD1 (5 bases). V lost 0 bases and J lost 0, with 6 bases in between. The CDR3 is 15 amino acids. The germline CDR1 and CDR2 sequences are LNHNV and YYDKDF (reference sequence).